A single sample is the source of the 15 T cell receptor beta chains below, sequenced in a study of cytomegalovirus exposure and HLA in healthy donors. In the PCR, 60 Vbeta and 13 Jbeta primers were used. Clones were sequenced by immunoSEQ multiplex PCR, and TCRdb holds only the in-frame ones, with some missing. The sample has about 120,000 clones; roughly 68% are singletons. What was sequenced was PBMCs. The receptor set was obtained from a young woman in good health and CMV-seronegative.

This clone was observed a few times. The J gene is TRBJ1-4, the V gene TRBV13; 10 bases line up with TRBD1. The V and J ends lost 5 bases and 7 bases, in that order; junction bases with no gene match: 10. The CDR3 sequence is 16 residues long. From germline, CDR1 is PRHDT and CDR2 FYEKMQ (reference sequence). Here the CDR3 reads CASSPRTGGMSEKLFF. DNA for the CDR3: TGTGCCAGCAGCCCCCGGACAGGGGGGATGAGTGAAAAACTGTTTTTT.

The chain recombines TRBV28 with TRBJ1-5; D gene ambiguous. Germline-derived CDR1 and CDR2 are MDHEN and SYDVKM. The CDR3 is 14 amino acids. V lost 2 bases and J lost 1, with 6 bases in between. The CDR3 reads CASSLVLSNQPQHF. CDR3 sequence (DNA): TGTGCCAGCAGTTTAGTCTTGAGCAATCAGCCCCAGCATTTT.

This clone was detected only a few times. V and J are TRBV7-2 and TRBJ2-5, with 7 bases matching TRBD1. The junction had 6 bases not matched to a gene; V was cut back by 4 bases and J by 13 bases. The CDR3 sequence is 11 residues long. Germline loops: CDR1 SGHTA, CDR2 FQGNSA. CDR3 sequence (DNA): TGTGCCAGCAGCTCGGGACAGTTCGTGTACTTC. It yields the protein CASSSGQFVYF. The whole variable domain, remainder taken from reference TRBV7-2 and TRBJ2-5, is GAGVSQSPSNKVTEKGKDVELRCDPISGHTALYWYRQSLGQGLEFLIYFQGNSAPDKSGLPSDRFSAERTGGSVSTLTIQRTQQEDSAVYLCASSSGQFVYFGPGTRLLVL.

This clone came up once. The chain employs TRBV5-8 and TRBJ2-2, with 9 positions matching TRBD2. The ends lost 2 bases at V and 4 bases at J; junction bases unmatched: 3. CDR1 and CDR2 (germline): SGHTS, YDEGEE. This CDR3 spans 15 amino acids. In nucleotides, the CDR3 is TGTGCCAGCAGCTTTAGCGGGAGAGGCACCGGGGAGCTGTTTTTT. Protein sequence: CASSFSGRGTGELFF.

V is TRBV11-2 and J is TRBJ2-7; D uncertain. V was shortened by 3 bases and J by 3 bases, with 6 bases between the two germline ends. Germline V CDR1 and CDR2: SGHAT, FQNNGV. The CDR3 extends over 12 amino acids. CDR3 loop: CASSFGGYEQYF. CDR3 coding DNA: TGTGCCAGCAGCTTCGGCGGCTACGAGCAGTACTTC.

The genes are TRBV2 and TRBJ2-3; D may be TRBD2 (6 bases). Trimming took off 8 bases at V and 1 base at J, with 13 bases between the two ends. There are 14 residues in the CDR3. The germline gives CDR1 SNHLY, CDR2 FYNNEI. In DNA form, the CDR3 reads TGTGCCAGCGGGAGGTCTATTGGCACAGATACGCAGTATTTT. This sequence encodes CASGRSIGTDTQYF.

CDR3 in DNA: TGTGCCACCAGCAGAGGTCCGACTATAAACATTCAGTACTTC. It specifies CATSRGPTINIQYF. This sequence joins TRBV15 and TRBJ2-4; a weak D match, TRBD2 (5 bases). The CDR3 spans 14 residues. The germline V gene encodes CDR1 LNHNV and CDR2 YYDKDF (reference sequence). Trimming removed 1 base at V and 6 bases at J, with 10 bases between.

The V and J genes are TRBV4-3 and TRBJ2-3, with 7 bases that match TRBD1. Germline V CDR1 and CDR2: LGHNA, YSLEER. The CDR3 has 15 amino acids. The ends lost 4 bases at V and 4 bases at J; junction bases unmatched: 8. The CDR3 region has the DNA TGCGCCAGCAGCCCGCAGGGGGTAGGTTCAGATACGCAGTATTTT. Amino acids: CASSPQGVGSDTQYF.

The sample holds a few counts of this clone. The chain is built from TRBV9 and TRBJ1-1; maybe TRBD1 (6 bases). Germline assignment: CDR1 SGDLS and CDR2 YYNGEE. This CDR3 is 14 amino acids long. V lost 3 bases, J lost 1 base, and 10 bases lay in between. The CDR3 protein is CASSEGVSNTEAFF. CDR3 DNA sequence: TGTGCCAGCAGCGAGGGGGTCTCGAACACTGAAGCTTTCTTT.

The CDR3 DNA sequence: TGTGCCAGCAGCTTACTAGCGGAGTCCTACGAGCAGTACTTC. Translating it yields CASSLLAESYEQYF. J is TRBJ2-7 and V is TRBV7-9; TRBD2 matches at 7 bases. The ends lost 2 bases at V and 1 base at J; junction bases unmatched: 2. The germline CDR1 and CDR2 sequences are SEHNR and FQNEAQ (reference sequence). The CDR3 length is 14 residues.

The CDR3 protein is CASSSENYGYTF. The CDR3 region has the DNA TGTGCCAGCAGCTCAGAAAACTATGGCTACACCTTC. The chain joins TRBV11-1 to TRBJ1-2; D uncertain. The CDR3 runs 12 residues. Trimming took off 4 bases at V and 2 bases at J, with 5 bases between the two ends. Looked up from germline, CDR1 is SGHAT and CDR2 is FQDESV (reference sequence).

This clone was seen only a few times. V and J are TRBV27 and TRBJ2-1; D may be TRBD2 (6 bases). V lost 6 bases and J lost 3, with 9 bases in between. The CDR3 totals 13 residues. CDR1 is MNHEY and CDR2 is SMNVEV in the germline V gene (reference sequence). Here the CDR3 reads CASSPGGYNEQFF. Here the CDR3 DNA reads TGTGCCAGCAGCCCCGGGGGCTACAATGAGCAGTTCTTC.

This clone was seen a few times. V and J are TRBV10-2 and TRBJ2-5; TRBD1 matches 8 bases. The germline CDR1 and CDR2 sequences are WSHSY and SAAADI. The J segment lost 5 bases and the V segment lost 6 bases, leaving 8 bases of the junction unmatched. The CDR3 loop spans 14 amino acids. CDR3 coding DNA: TGCGCCAGCAGCGGACAGGGTAGTACGGAGACCCAGTACTTC. Amino acids: CASSGQGSTETQYF.

The chain uses TRBV11-2 and TRBJ2-1; D is undetermined. CDR3 length: 14 residues. The V gene lost 5 bases and the J gene lost 7 bases, with 15 bases spanning the gap. CDR1 SGHAT and CDR2 FQNNGV come from the germline V gene. The CDR3 DNA is TGTGCCAGCAGCCCCTATATAGCTACTAATGAGCAGTTCTTC. This sequence encodes CASSPYIATNEQFF.

This chain joins TRBV6-1 and TRBJ2-2; weak D call: TRBD1 (5 bases). The germline V gene encodes CDR1 MNHNS and CDR2 SASEGT. V was clipped by 5 bases and J by 6 bases, with 10 bases between them. CDR3 length equals 13 residues. For the CDR3, the DNA is TGTGCCAGCAGTCAGGGTCTCCCCGGGGAGCTGTTTTTT. Translation: CASSQGLPGELFF.